This T cell receptor (beta chain) is from a study of human T cells and chemical hapten exposure. The CDR3 spans 16 residues. CDR1 and CDR2 from the germline V gene are SGHTS and YDEGEE. Trimming shortened V by 4 bases and J by 1 base, and 12 bases separated the two germline ends. Time point specified: patch test 1, 2 weeks after DPC sensitization. Treatment described: therapeutic diphenylcyclopropenone sensitization with weekly scalp DPC. Unfractionated whole blood was the source from which total RNA was extracted. This clonotype was picked up many times. The target antigen is unknown. A single record per CDR3 protein comes from TCRdb applying MiXCR to the RACE reads. This table has tens of thousands of distinct CDR3 sequences, about 9.3% appearing once. Study-level points and caveats: After DPC sensitization, TCRs above 1 in 1000 frequency showed no change.

The sequencing here drew on whole blood, taken in connection with sensitization to the hapten diphenylcyclopropenone (DPC). The rearrangement uses TRBV5-8 and TRBJ2-6; D perhaps matches TRBD2 (6 bases). The TCR was taken from a woman between 40 and 55 years old with alopecia areata. Some clones in this sample may be carry-over from other donors' samples. CDR3 DNA sequence: TGTGCCAGCAGCCCCTGGAGGGGATCTGGGGCCAACGTCCTGACTTTC. Translating gives CASSPWRGSGANVLTF.